The T cell receptor (beta chain) described here comes from a study of cytomegalovirus exposure and HLA in healthy donors. On this clone itself: Its antigen is still unknown.

CDR3 length: 13 amino acids. Trimming left V 7 bases short and J 2 bases short, with 11 bases between. The germline V gene encodes CDR1 LNHDA and CDR2 SQIVND (reference sequence). The PCR had 60 Vbeta and 13 Jbeta primers. The protocol was immunoSEQ multiplex PCR, while the TCRdb copy is restricted to in-frame clones and leaves out a portion. The sample includes roughly 100,000 clones. Findings of the study overall: No immune exposure information besides CMV serostatus was available.

The origin of this receptor is a man in his fifties in good health and CMV-seropositive. The source material was PBMCs. The chain is built from TRBV19 and TRBJ1-2; D is perhaps TRBD1 (5 bases). CDR3 bases: TGTGCCAGTACCGTGACAGTAAACTATGGCTACACCTTC. This gives the protein CASTVTVNYGYTF. The full variable domain, rest sourced from reference TRBV19 and TRBJ1-2, is DGGITQSPKYLFRKEGQNVTLSCEQNLNHDAMYWYRQDPGQGLRLIYYSQIVNDFQKGDIAEGYSVSREKKESFPLTVTSAQKNPTAFYLCASTVTVNYGYTFGSGTRLTVV.